One and the same sample provided the 31 T cell receptor beta chains below, sequenced in a study of shared clonotypes between healthy human individuals. CD8 cells regarded as naive lacked CD45RO, were positively chosen for CCR7, and omitted terminally differentiated effector memory CD45RA+ cells. TCRdb keeps only in-frame clones here, not all; method: immunoSEQ multiplex PCR. Of around 2,000,000 clones listed, about 95% are singletons. The specimen was naive CD8+ T cells sorted from blood. These receptors originate from a man younger than 35 in good health.

This clone was seen a single time. CDR3 bases: TGTGCCAGCATCTTAGAGACCTTAAACACAGATACGCAGTATTTT. The encoded protein is CASILETLNTDTQYF. The chain recombines TRBV2 with TRBJ2-3; D is undetermined. Trimming shortened V by 7 bases and J by 2 bases, and 16 bases separated the two germline ends. This CDR3 spans 15 amino acids. Germline V gene data show CDR1 as SNHLY and CDR2 as FYNNEI.

The rearrangement joins TRBV5-1 to TRBJ1-5; a possible D gene is TRBD1 (5 bases). Germline V gene data show CDR1 as SGHRS and CDR2 as YFSETQ. The CDR3 runs 17 residues. V lost 4 bases, J lost 0 bases, and 17 bases lay in between. The CDR3 nucleotides read TGCGCCAGCAGCACGATCGGGGGTCGATATAGCAATCAGCCCCAGCATTTT. This codes for CASSTIGGRYSNQPQHF.

A word on this clone: The identical CDR3 is also encoded by other nucleotide sequences in the sample. The chain couples TRBV7-9 to TRBJ2-7; D may match TRBD1 or TRBD2 (5 bases each). CDR1 and CDR2 from the germline V gene are SEHNR and FQNEAQ (reference sequence). CDR3 length equals 13 residues. Trimming removed 5 bases from V and 0 bases from J, with 8 bases in between. The CDR3 sequence is CASSRDGSYEQYF. The CDR3 nucleotides are TGTGCCAGCAGCCGGGACGGCTCCTACGAGCAGTACTTC.

This sequence joins TRBV6-5 and TRBJ2-5, with a possible D match to TRBD2 (7 bases). Trimming removed 4 bases from V and 1 base from J, with 16 bases in between. This CDR3 is built from 16 residues. Germline CDR1 MNHEY, CDR2 SVGAGI. CDR3 coding DNA: TGTGCCAGCAGTTCGCAGACTAGCAGGGGCCAAGAGACCCAGTACTTC. Encoded protein: CASSSQTSRGQETQYF.

The chain is built from TRBV5-1 and TRBJ2-7; D is unclear. The ends were cut back, 1 base at V and 4 bases at J, with 12 bases in the middle. Germline loops: CDR1 SGHRS, CDR2 YFSETQ. The CDR3 consists of 14 residues. CDR3 sequence (DNA): TGCGCCAGCAGCTTGCAAAGAGAGGTATACGAGCAGTACTTC. This gives the protein CASSLQREVYEQYF.

As to this clone: Other DNA sequences in the same sample also yield this CDR3. The chain is built from TRBV14 and TRBJ1-2; no definite D call. This CDR3 is built from 14 residues. V was pared by 4 bases and J by 4 bases, with 13 bases between. CDR1 and CDR2 (germline): SGHDN, FVKESK. CDR3 coding DNA: TGTGCCAGCAGCCCGGTCGGTGGGTCCTATGGCTACACCTTC. It yields the protein CASSPVGGSYGYTF.

The count of this clone is one. The chain employs TRBV9 and TRBJ1-1; 8 bases fit TRBD1. After removal of 7 bases from V and 7 bases from J, the junction contained 6 bases not matched to a gene. The length of the CDR3 is 12 residues. Germline V lookup: CDR1 SGDLS, CDR2 YYNGEE. The CDR3 coding sequence is TGTGCCAGCGGCAGGGGGCCCGGTGAAGCTTTCTTT. Translated, it gives CASGRGPGEAFF.

The CDR3 bases are TGTGCCAGCAGCTCAACCACAGGGGAGAACACTGAAGCTTTCTTT. Amino acid sequence: CASSSTTGENTEAFF. The genes are TRBV7-6 and TRBJ1-1; 7 bases map to TRBD1. This CDR3 is 15 amino acids long. The V gene's germline CDR1 is SGHVS and CDR2 FNYEAQ. V gave up 4 bases and J gave up 1 base; unmatched junction bases: 6.

This clone occurred once. The chain joins TRBV13 to TRBJ2-5; either TRBD1 or TRBD2 may supply D (6 bases each). This CDR3 is 15 amino acids long. Trimming shortened V by 9 bases and J by 4 bases, and 21 bases separated the two germline ends. The germline V gene has CDR1 PRHDT and CDR2 FYEKMQ (reference sequence). CDR3 sequence reads: CASLARGQGGETQYF. The CDR3 DNA reads as TGTGCCAGTCTCGCCCGGGGGCAGGGTGGAGAGACCCAGTACTTC.

This chain joins TRBV29-1 and TRBJ1-1; no reliable D call. Germline V gives CDR1 SQVTM, CDR2 ANQGSEA. There are 14 residues in the CDR3. Trimming pared 0 bases from V and 2 bases from J, leaving 10 bases between. CDR3 loop: CSVEEGGSNTEAFF. The CDR3 DNA reads as TGCAGCGTTGAAGAAGGAGGGAGTAACACTGAAGCTTTCTTT.

The chain has TRBV30 and TRBJ2-1; tentatively, D is TRBD2 (6 bases). Germline V CDR1 and CDR2: GTSNPN, SVGIG (reference sequence). V dropped 1 base and J dropped 4 bases, with 17 bases sitting between them. This CDR3 comprises 16 residues. Here the CDR3 reads CAWSGPESGAYNEQFF. The CDR3 nucleotides are TGTGCCTGGAGTGGGCCCGAATCGGGAGCGTACAATGAGCAGTTCTTC.

The V gene is TRBV27, the J gene TRBJ2-7; 9 bases match TRBD1. From germline, CDR1 is MNHEY and CDR2 SMNVEV (reference sequence). The V segment lost 6 bases and the J segment 6 bases; nucleotides outside the gene matches: 6. This CDR3 contains 13 residues. CDR3 residues: CASSPDRGREQYF. The CDR3 nucleotides are TGTGCCAGCAGCCCGGACAGGGGACGCGAGCAGTACTTC.

The V gene is TRBV5-1, the J gene TRBJ2-7, with 14 bases aligning to TRBD2. Trimming removed 2 bases from V and 0 bases from J; junction bases left unmatched: 22. CDR1 and CDR2 (germline): SGHRS, YFSETQ. CDR3 size: 23 residues. CDR3 sequence: CASSLRGADRAGTSGSSSYEQYF. In DNA, the CDR3 is TGCGCCAGCAGCTTAAGGGGGGCGGACAGGGCTGGGACTAGCGGGAGTTCCTCCTACGAGCAGTACTTC. Drawing the rest from reference TRBV5-1 and TRBJ2-7, the complete variable domain is KAGVTQTPRYLIKTRGQQVTLSCSPISGHRSVSWYQQTPGQGLQFLFEYFSETQRNKGNFPGRFSGRQFSNSRSEMNVSTLELGDSALYLCASSLRGADRAGTSGSSSYEQYFGPGTRLTVT.

CDR3 nucleotides: TGTGCCAGTAGTCTAACGGCCACGGCCTACGAGCAGTACTTC. Its protein product is CASSLTATAYEQYF. The genes are TRBV19 and TRBJ2-7; unclear D gene. This CDR3 comprises 14 residues. Germline CDR1 is LNHDA and CDR2 is SQIVND (reference sequence). Trimming shortened V by 5 bases and J by 2 bases, and 13 bases separated the two germline ends.

The chain is built from TRBV2 and TRBJ2-5; D not resolved. Germline V lookup: CDR1 SNHLY, CDR2 FYNNEI. There are 14 residues in the CDR3. V lost 1 base, J lost 2 bases, and 8 bases lay in between. CDR3 bases: TGTGCCAGCAGTGAAGGGCTAGTGCAAGAGACCCAGTACTTC. Amino acid sequence: CASSEGLVQETQYF.

The chain employs TRBV5-1 and TRBJ1-2, with D hard to call. The length of the CDR3 is 15 residues. Germline CDR1 reads SGHRS; CDR2 reads YFSETQ. The germline V and J ends were trimmed by 0 bases and 2 bases, with 11 bases remaining between them. The CDR3 region has the DNA TGCGCCAGCAGCTTGGCCGAGGGAGTCAACTATGGCTACACCTTC. Amino acid sequence: CASSLAEGVNYGYTF.

The chain joins TRBV4-1 to TRBJ1-3, with D maybe TRBD1 (6 bases). From germline, CDR1 is MGHRA and CDR2 YSYEKL. V lost 0 bases, J lost 2 bases, and 11 bases lay in between. The CDR3 runs to 16 residues. DNA for the CDR3: TGCGCCAGCAGCCAAGATCAGGGGATTACTGGAAACACCATATATTTT. This gives the protein CASSQDQGITGNTIYF.

Details on this clone: A much larger clone differs by one base, so this may be a read error. V usage is TRBV30 and J usage is TRBJ1-1, with 7 bases fitting TRBD1. Germline CDR1 and CDR2: GTSNPN and SVGIG (reference sequence). After removal of 4 bases from V and 1 base from J, the junction contained 6 bases not matched to a gene. The CDR3 has 14 amino acids. CDR3 sequence reads: CAWIKGTENTEAFF. CDR3 nucleotides: TGTGCCTGGATTAAAGGGACAGAGAACACTGAAGCTTTCTTT.

Written as DNA, the CDR3 is TGTGCCAGCAGTGACCTTGGGACAGCAGCTGGAAACACCATATATTTT. It codes for CASSDLGTAAGNTIYF. The chain combines TRBV6-1 with TRBJ1-3; TRBD1 matches 7 bases. From germline, CDR1 is MNHNS and CDR2 SASEGT. The CDR3 has 16 residues. The junction had 7 bases not matched to a gene; V was cut back by 3 bases and J by 2 bases.

This clone came up once. The CDR3: CASSLGTGPSYNEQFF. The CDR3 DNA sequence: TGTGCCAGCAGTTTAGGGACAGGTCCGTCCTACAATGAGCAGTTCTTC. The J gene is TRBJ2-1, the V gene TRBV28, with 8 bases fitting TRBD1. The CDR3 spans 16 residues. Germline loops: CDR1 MDHEN, CDR2 SYDVKM. V shed 2 bases, J shed 1 base, and the junction held 4 bases outside the gene matches.

In regard to this clone: The same CDR3 can be traced to other DNA sequences in this sample. The V call is TRBV27, the J call TRBJ1-5; D is possibly TRBD1 (6 bases). Germline V gene lookup returns CDR1 MNHEY and CDR2 SMNVEV (reference sequence). V gave up 2 bases and J gave up 4 bases, with 15 bases separating them. The CDR3 loop spans 16 amino acids. The CDR3, as DNA: TGTGCCAGCAGTTTAGGCGCAGGGGCTGGGAATCAGCCCCAGCATTTT. Encoded protein: CASSLGAGAGNQPQHF.

This sequence joins TRBV11-2 and TRBJ1-1; D is unresolved. CDR3 length: 16 amino acids. The V and J ends lost 4 bases and 0 bases respectively, with 15 bases between them. The germline gives CDR1 SGHAT, CDR2 FQNNGV. The CDR3 DNA reads as TGTGCCAGCAGCTCGGGATCCGGGTCCCTGAACACTGAAGCTTTCTTT. Protein sequence: CASSSGSGSLNTEAFF.

The chain combines TRBV19 with TRBJ2-2; D is undetermined. The CDR3 extends over 15 amino acids. CDR1 is LNHDA, CDR2 SQIVND, per germline (reference sequence). V lost 2 bases and J 1 base, leaving 8 bases between the germline ends. CDR3 in DNA: TGTGCCAGTAGTATACTGGACCTGAACACCGGGGAGCTGTTTTTT. This gives the protein CASSILDLNTGELFF.

The CDR3 loop reads CASSVSSGRLDEQFF. For the CDR3, the DNA is TGTGCCAGCAGCGTGTCTAGCGGGAGGTTGGATGAGCAGTTCTTC. The chain couples TRBV9 to TRBJ2-1; 11 nucleotides align to TRBD2. With 2 bases clipped from V and 8 bases from J, the junction kept 6 bases outside the gene matches. CDR3 length: 15 residues. CDR1 and CDR2 (germline): SGDLS, YYNGEE.

The J gene is TRBJ2-7, the V gene TRBV6-1; either TRBD1 or TRBD2 may fit D (5 bases each). The CDR3 is 14 amino acids. CDR1 and CDR2 (germline): MNHNS, SASEGT. With 4 bases removed from V and 2 bases from J, the gap between germline ends came to 12 bases. CDR3 region: CASSVRDAAYEQYF. CDR3 sequence (DNA): TGTGCCAGCAGTGTACGGGACGCAGCCTACGAGCAGTACTTC.

J is TRBJ1-3 and V is TRBV7-9; no clear D. Looked up from germline, CDR1 is SEHNR and CDR2 is FQNEAQ (reference sequence). The V and J ends lost 2 bases and 1 base respectively, with 18 bases between them. This CDR3 is built from 18 residues. Here the CDR3 DNA reads TGTGCCAGCAGCTTATCTGTTCCGCGGGTCGGATCTGGAAACACCATATATTTT. Residues: CASSLSVPRVGSGNTIYF.

In regard to this clone: The identical CDR3 is also encoded by other nucleotide sequences in the sample. The chain uses TRBV6-1 and TRBJ2-3; 7 bases map to TRBD1. Trimming removed 2 bases from V and 1 base from J; junction bases left unmatched: 3. The CDR3 sequence is 15 residues long. Germline CDR1 and CDR2: MNHNS and SASEGT. This chain's CDR3 is CASSEWTGGTDTQYF. The CDR3 DNA is TGTGCCAGCAGTGAATGGACAGGAGGCACAGATACGCAGTATTTT.

V gene TRBV4-1 combines with J gene TRBJ2-7; D not certain. The germline V gene encodes CDR1 MGHRA and CDR2 YSYEKL. The CDR3 extends over 15 amino acids. Trimming removed 4 bases from V and 2 bases from J, with 15 bases in between. Written as DNA, the CDR3 is TGCGCCAGCAGCCTTAGGATGGGTCCTGCCTACGAGCAGTACTTC. It translates to CASSLRMGPAYEQYF.

CDR3 protein: CASSLFWTGEVDQPQHF. In DNA form, the CDR3 reads TGTGCCAGCAGTTTATTCTGGACAGGGGAGGTCGATCAGCCCCAGCATTTT. The rearrangement uses TRBV28 and TRBJ1-5, with TRBD1 matching over 9 bases. V was pared by 1 base and J by 5 bases, with 9 bases of the junction left unmatched. Per the germline V gene, CDR1 is MDHEN and CDR2 is SYDVKM. This CDR3 contains 17 residues. The full variable domain, in which reference TRBV28 and TRBJ1-5 provide the parts outside the CDR3, is DVKVTQSSRYLVKRTGEKVFLECVQDMDHENMFWYRQDPGLGLRLIYFSYDVKMKEKGDIPEGYSVSREKKERFSLILESASTNQTSMYLCASSLFWTGEVDQPQHFGDGTRLSIL.

The chain carries TRBV2 and TRBJ2-1, with 7 bases identical to TRBD2. The germline CDR1 and CDR2 sequences are SNHLY and FYNNEI. V lost 3 bases, J lost 5 bases, and 7 bases stayed unmatched. The CDR3 runs to 15 residues. The CDR3 reads CASSDNREEDNEQFF. The CDR3 nucleotides read TGTGCCAGCAGTGATAATCGGGAGGAAGACAATGAGCAGTTCTTC. The full variable domain, with the rest looked up from reference TRBV2 and TRBJ2-1, is EPEVTQTPSHQVTQMGQEVILRCVPISNHLYFYWYRQILGQKVEFLVSFYNNEISEKSEIFDDQFSVERPDGSNFTLKIRSTKLEDSAMYFCASSDNREEDNEQFFGPGTRLTVL.

The V and J genes are TRBV5-1 and TRBJ2-2; 16 bases are shared with TRBD2. CDR1 is SGHRS, CDR2 YFSETQ, per germline. V gave up 3 bases and J gave up 0 bases; unmatched junction bases: 2. The CDR3 loop spans 18 amino acids. Here the CDR3 DNA reads TGCGCCAGCAGCTCGGGACTAGCGGGAGGGCCGAACACCGGGGAGCTGTTTTTT. Translated, it gives CASSSGLAGGPNTGELFF.